This TCR beta chain is drawn from a study of cytomegalovirus exposure and HLA in healthy donors. Trimming took 5 bases from V and 6 from J; bases not matched to a gene: 9. The CDR3 sequence is 15 residues long. Germline lookup yields CDR1 SNHLY and CDR2 FYNNEI. Whole-study results and caveats: Analyses of presence and absence presupposed an approximately uniform sequencing depth across donors.

Concerning this clone: Its antigen is undetermined.

The PCR had 60 Vbeta and 13 Jbeta primers. The protocol was immunoSEQ multiplex PCR, while the TCRdb copy is restricted to in-frame clones and leaves out a portion. This table holds some 190,000 clones, about 88% found once. This chain uses TRBV2 with TRBJ2-3; 9 bases are a match to TRBD1. The specimen sequenced was PBMCs. This receptor was obtained from a woman younger than 45 in good health and CMV-seronegative. CDR3 nucleotide sequence: TGTGCCAGCAGTCGGGACAGGGATTTCGTGGATACGCAGTATTTT. Translating gives CASSRDRDFVDTQYF.